This TCR beta chain is from a study of shared clonotypes between healthy human individuals. Background on the study: A donor's plate count was three for CD4 naive and three for CD4 memory; CD8 naive had two and CD8 memory one.

Germline values: CDR1 LGHNA, CDR2 YSLEER. The V gene end was trimmed by 1 base and the J gene end by 4 bases; junction bases not matched to a gene: 12. This CDR3 has 18 residues. Authors' processing steps: ImmunoSEQ only sent back junction sequences with no quality scores, so filtering was done differently. TCRdb's table, derived via immunoSEQ multiplex PCR, lists solely in-frame clones and lacks some. V and J calls plus clone size are reproduced from that table; the DNA served to infer D and trimming. The table has approximately 2,300,000 clones, around 92% seen once. General study points: Exclusively blood specimens were collected; tissue repertoires likely differ. Roughly 5% of naive CD4 clonotypes were shared across several donors.

Points on this clone: The target antigen is unknown.

Sequenced: naive CD4+ T cells from PBMCs. Subset indicated: CD45RA+ positively selected. The rearrangement joins TRBV4-3 to TRBJ2-7; 11 bases match TRBD2. The receptor was derived from a man between 18 and 35 years old in good health. Some clones in this sample may be carry-over from other donors' samples. CDR3 sequence: CASSQVILAGAPGYEQYF. The CDR3 DNA sequence: TGCGCCAGCAGCCAAGTTATACTAGCGGGAGCGCCAGGGTACGAGCAGTACTTC.